What follows are 28 T cell receptor beta chains derived from one specimen sequenced in a study of T cell repertoires in cytomegalovirus infection (dated by TCRdb to the late 2010s). Antigens of these TCRs are unknown. Sequencing took place on an Illumina HiSeq 1500. The public sequencing data were trimmed at Q25 with fastp and processed into clonotypes with MiXCR by TCRdb, which kept only in-frame beta chains. Merged by CDR3 protein, the rows form single entries marked with the most common genes and DNA. The sample table records approximately 770,000 distinct CDR3 sequences; 29% of these occur just once. 13% of the sample is in the top ten clones. The sample's treatment or condition label, decoded: in vitro stimulation with specific CMV peptide epitopes to enrich CMV-specific T cells. Sequenced here: cultured CD8+ T cells from PBMCs, sampled from culture after CMV antigen stimulation. These TCRs come from a human donor in good health (CMV status not recorded). Some clones in this sample may be carry-over from other donors' samples.

In this sample, this clonotype turned up many times. The chain carries TRBV2 and TRBJ2-7; a possible D gene is TRBD1 (5 bases). The CDR3 spans 12 residues. Germline CDR1 and CDR2: SNHLY and FYNNEI. V was clipped by 8 bases and J by 3 bases, with 11 bases between them. CDR3 amino acids: CASSRQLYEQYF. The CDR3 bases are TGTGCCAGCTCAAGACAGCTCTACGAGCAGTACTTC.

The V and J genes are TRBV12-5 and TRBJ2-3; 8 bases align to TRBD2. Germline trimming cut 5 bases from V and 6 bases from J; bases unmatched to any gene: 19. The CDR3 consists of 18 residues. CDR1 is LGHNT and CDR2 is FRNRAP in the germline V gene. CDR3 nucleotide sequence: TGTGCTAGTGGTATTAGCCCAAGACTAGCGACTAGGCGGGATACGCAGTATTTT. Residues: CASGISPRLATRRDTQYF.

In this sample, this clonotype turned up a few times. This chain links TRBV27 with TRBJ2-1; a possible D gene is TRBD2 (6 bases). This CDR3 has 14 residues. Germline CDR1 MNHEY, CDR2 SMNVEV (reference sequence). V shed 8 bases and J shed 1 base, with 12 bases lying between them. This CDR3 reads CASGSEGSYNEQFF. The CDR3, as DNA: TGTGCCAGCGGGTCGGAGGGGTCCTACAATGAGCAGTTCTTC.

The genes are TRBV9 and TRBJ2-5; 14 nucleotides match TRBD2. J was trimmed by 5 bases and V by 5 bases; bases with no gene match: 20. This CDR3 spans 20 amino acids. Per the germline V gene, CDR1 is SGDLS and CDR2 is YYNGEE. CDR3 sequence reads: CASRANIHSGTSGGTETQYF. CDR3 nucleotides: TGTGCCAGCAGGGCCAACATACATTCCGGGACTAGCGGGGGTACGGAGACCCAGTACTTC.

This clonotype ranks as medium-sized. The V and J genes are TRBV7-8 and TRBJ1-5; 10 nucleotides line up with TRBD1. This CDR3 has 15 amino acids. J was trimmed by 9 bases and V by 4 bases; bases with no gene match: 9. The germline V gene has CDR1 SGHVS and CDR2 FQNEAQ. The CDR3 region is CASSSKDRGGRPQHF. In DNA form, the CDR3 reads TGTGCCAGCAGCTCGAAGGACAGGGGGGGTAGGCCCCAGCATTTT. Full variable domain (remainder filled in from reference TRBV7-8 and TRBJ1-5): GAGVSQSPRYKVAKRGQDVALRCDPISGHVSLFWYQQALGQGPEFLTYFQNEAQLDKSGLPSDRFFAERPEGSVSTLKIQRTQQEDSAVYLCASSSKDRGGRPQHFGDGTRLSIL.

This clonotype was observed many times. The CDR3 DNA follows: TGTGCCAGCAGCTTAGTTAGAATCTACGAGCAGTACTTC. Translating gives CASSLVRIYEQYF. The genes are TRBV7-2 and TRBJ2-7; D is uncertain. Germline CDR1 reads SGHTA; CDR2 reads FQGNSA. The germline V and J ends were trimmed by 1 base and 3 bases, with 7 bases remaining between them. The CDR3 has 13 residues.

A word on this clonotype: The missing conserved phenylalanine or tryptophan at the end of this CDR3 makes a read error likely. The chain has TRBV20-1 and TRBJ2-3, with TRBD2 matching over 7 bases. The CDR3 runs 18 residues. The germline CDR1 and CDR2 sequences are DFQATT and SNEGSKA (reference sequence). Trimming removed 3 bases from V and 0 bases from J; junction bases left unmatched: 15. CDR3 bases: TGCAGTGCTAGTCTGAGAGAATCTAGCGGCTTTAGCACAGATACGCAGTATTCT. Amino acids: CSASLRESSGFSTDTQYS.

The chain employs TRBV7-9 and TRBJ2-3; 8 nucleotides align to TRBD1. The V and J ends lost 2 bases and 2 bases, in that order; junction bases with no gene match: 6. This CDR3 contains 16 residues. CDR1 is SEHNR and CDR2 is FQNEAQ in the germline V gene (reference sequence). The CDR3 nucleotides read TGTGCCAGCAGCTTACAGGGGGCCGAGGTCACAGATACGCAGTATTTT. Amino acids: CASSLQGAEVTDTQYF.

The chain joins TRBV5-4 to TRBJ2-3; 7 positions agree with TRBD1. Losses at the gene ends were 0 bases for V and 3 bases for J; bases not matched to a gene: 4. CDR3 length: 15 residues. Germline values: CDR1 SGHNT, CDR2 YYREEE (reference sequence). In DNA, the CDR3 is TGTGCCAGCAGCTTGGGGACGGACAGGACAGATACGCAGTATTTT. It specifies CASSLGTDRTDTQYF. Combining the CDR3 with reference TRBV5-4 and TRBJ2-3 gives the whole variable domain ETGVTQSPTHLIKTRGQQVTLRCSSQSGHNTVSWYQQALGQGPQFIFQYYREEENGRGNFPPRFSGLQFPNYSSELNVNALELDDSALYLCASSLGTDRTDTQYFGPGTRLTVL.

This chain connects TRBV7-9 to TRBJ1-6; 7 bases map to TRBD1. Germline CDR1 reads SEHNR; CDR2 reads FQNEAQ (reference sequence). The CDR3 extends over 16 amino acids. The J segment lost 7 bases and the V segment lost 1 base, leaving 7 bases of the junction unmatched. Here the CDR3 DNA reads TGTGCCAGCAGCTTAGTTCCAGACAGGGACAATTCACCCCTCCACTTT. Its protein product is CASSLVPDRDNSPLHF.

This clonotype showed up just a few times. This chain connects TRBV24-1 to TRBJ2-3, with D perhaps matching TRBD2 (6 bases). The V gene's germline CDR1 is KGHDR and CDR2 SFDVKD. Between the trimmed V and J ends, which lost 1 base and 5 bases, there was a span of 15 bases. The CDR3 covers 16 residues. CDR3 in amino acids: CATSDLAAGRGDTQYF. The CDR3 bases are TGTGCCACCAGTGATTTAGCGGCGGGAAGGGGAGATACGCAGTATTTT.

The chain links TRBV20-1 to TRBJ1-5; D gene unclear. CDR1 and CDR2 from the germline V gene are DFQATT and SNEGSKA (reference sequence). This CDR3 spans 15 amino acids. Trimming pared 1 base from V and 2 bases from J, leaving 12 bases between. The chain's CDR3 is CSARGPPTGNQPQHF. The CDR3 nucleotides read TGCAGTGCTAGAGGCCCCCCCACTGGCAATCAGCCCCAGCATTTT.

The chain recombines TRBV29-1 with TRBJ2-7; no firm D call. V lost 6 bases to trimming and J lost 0 bases, with 9 bases between them. In germline, CDR1 is SQVTM, CDR2 ANQGSEA. The CDR3 has 12 residues. CDR3 loop: CSVPDGSYEQYF. CDR3 bases: TGCAGCGTCCCCGACGGCTCCTACGAGCAGTACTTC.

The chain joins TRBV27 to TRBJ1-2; tentative D call: TRBD1 (6 bases). The V gene's germline CDR1 is MNHEY and CDR2 SMNVEV (reference sequence). The CDR3 sequence is 12 residues long. The V end was cut by 6 bases, the J end by 4 bases, with 9 bases between. The CDR3 nucleotides read TGTGCCAGCAGGGACAGTCCCTATGGCTACACCTTC. It is translated as CASRDSPYGYTF.

This clonotype has only a few counts. V is TRBV27 and J is TRBJ1-2, with 7 nucleotides matching TRBD1. Per the germline V gene, CDR1 is MNHEY and CDR2 is SMNVEV (reference sequence). CDR3 length: 12 residues. J lost 7 bases, V lost 5 bases, and 4 bases had no gene match. CDR3 nucleotides: TGTGCCAGCAGTAACTACAGGGGTGGCTACACCTTC. Amino acids: CASSNYRGGYTF.

This clonotype is categorized as medium-sized (0.01 to 0.1%). The rearrangement links TRBV12-3 or TRBV12-4 to TRBJ2-1; D possibly matches TRBD1 or TRBD2 (5 bases each). The CDR3 has 16 residues. Trimming cost V 6 bases and J 8 bases, with 23 bases left between them. CDR3 protein: CASSDRQHGAGYEQFF. CDR3 DNA: TGTGCCAGCAGCGATCGTCAACACGGGGCCGGATATGAGCAGTTCTTC.

This clonotype has only a few counts. The J gene is TRBJ2-3, the V gene TRBV24-1, with D hard to call. The CDR3 covers 13 residues. V was shortened by 0 bases and J by 0 bases, with 0 bases between the two germline ends. CDR1 is KGHDR and CDR2 is SFDVKD in the germline V gene. The CDR3, as DNA: TGTGCCACCAGTGATTTGAGCACAGATACGCAGTATTTT. Residues: CATSDLSTDTQYF.

This clonotype was observed a handful of times. The V and J genes are TRBV25-1 and TRBJ2-5; 10 nucleotides match TRBD2. The CDR3 has 16 residues. Germline V CDR1 and CDR2: MGHDK, SYGVNS. The V gene end was trimmed by 1 base and the J gene end by 0 bases; junction bases not matched to a gene: 2. The CDR3 region is CASSELTSGDQETQYF. As DNA, the CDR3 is TGTGCCAGCAGTGAATTAACTAGCGGGGACCAAGAGACCCAGTACTTC. Together with reference TRBV25-1 and TRBJ2-5, the CDR3 gives the full variable domain: EADIYQTPRYLVIGTGKKITLECSQTMGHDKMYWYQQDPGMELHLIHYSYGVNSTEKGDLSSESTVSRIRTEHFPLTLESARPSHTSQYLCASSELTSGDQETQYFGPGTRLLVL.

This chain joins TRBV19 and TRBJ2-2; the D is unclear. V was clipped by 1 base and J by 4 bases, with 10 bases between them. The CDR3 runs 15 residues. Germline V gene data show CDR1 as LNHDA and CDR2 as SQIVND (reference sequence). The CDR3 DNA follows: TGTGCCAGTAGTATAGTTAAAGGGCCCACCGGGGAGCTGTTTTTT. It yields the protein CASSIVKGPTGELFF. Full variable domain (outside the CDR3, taken from reference TRBV19 and TRBJ2-2): DGGITQSPKYLFRKEGQNVTLSCEQNLNHDAMYWYRQDPGQGLRLIYYSQIVNDFQKGDIAEGYSVSREKKESFPLTVTSAQKNPTAFYLCASSIVKGPTGELFFGEGSRLTVL.

The chain recombines TRBV7-6 with TRBJ2-5, with D possibly TRBD2 on 6 matching bases. This CDR3 contains 14 residues. V was cut by 5 bases and J by 0 bases, with 10 bases left in between. Germline V gene lookup returns CDR1 SGHVS and CDR2 FNYEAQ. CDR3 bases: TGTGCCAGCAGCACTCGGGACTACCAAGAGACCCAGTACTTC. Its protein is CASSTRDYQETQYF. The full variable domain, rest sourced from reference TRBV7-6 and TRBJ2-5, is GAGVSQSPRYKVTKRGQDVALRCDPISGHVSLYWYRQALGQGPEFLTYFNYEAQQDKSGLPNDRFSAERPEGSISTLTIQRTEQRDSAMYRCASSTRDYQETQYFGPGTRLLVL.

V is TRBV9 and J is TRBJ2-5, with 8 bases that match TRBD2. The CDR3 extends over 15 amino acids. Germline CDR1 is SGDLS and CDR2 is YYNGEE. Trimming at V came to 0 bases and at J to 2 bases, leaving 3 bases not matched to a gene. The CDR3 coding sequence is TGTGCCAGCAGCGTAGTCAGCGGGGGTCAAGAGACCCAGTACTTC. Its protein is CASSVVSGGQETQYF.

CDR3 bases: TGCGCCAGCAGCCAAGGGGGGGGCAATGAGCAGTTCTTC. This encodes CASSQGGGNEQFF. The V gene is TRBV10-1, the J gene TRBJ2-1; D is perhaps TRBD2 (7 bases). Deletions cut 6 bases from V and 6 bases from J, with 12 bases between. The germline V gene encodes CDR1 WNHNN and CDR2 SYGVQD (reference sequence). There are 13 residues in the CDR3.

This clonotype was found a few times. The J gene is TRBJ1-6, the V gene TRBV6-5; TRBD1 might be the D (6 bases). V shed 0 bases and J shed 7 bases, with 13 bases lying between them. Germline values: CDR1 MNHEY, CDR2 SVGAGI. The CDR3 sequence is 16 residues long. CDR3 region: CASSYSIGQGNSPLHF. The CDR3 nucleotides are TGTGCCAGCAGTTACTCGATCGGGCAGGGGAATTCACCCCTCCACTTT.

In this sample, this clonotype turned up a few times. The chain employs TRBV15 and TRBJ1-3; D gene unclear. Germline CDR1 and CDR2: LNHNV and YYDKDF (reference sequence). V was trimmed by 3 bases and J by 3 bases, leaving 18 bases between them. The CDR3 runs 17 residues. As DNA, the CDR3 is TGTGCCACCAGCAGGCCCCCCAGTGGGGTCTTTGGAAACACCATATATTTT. Translating it yields CATSRPPSGVFGNTIYF.

Only one count was recorded for this clonotype. The CDR3 DNA sequence: TGTGCCAGCAGCAAAGAGGGGGTTCTCAACACTGAAGCTTTCTTT. Translated, it gives CASSKEGVLNTEAFF. J is TRBJ1-1 and V is TRBV7-9; D might be TRBD1 (6 bases). This CDR3 region has 15 residues. With 5 bases removed from V and 2 bases from J, the gap between germline ends came to 15 bases. Germline V CDR1 and CDR2: SEHNR, FQNEAQ (reference sequence). Based on the CDR3 plus reference TRBV7-9 and TRBJ1-1, the full variable domain is DTGVSQNPRHKITKRGQNVTFRCDPISEHNRLYWYRQTLGQGPEFLTYFQNEAQLEKSRLLSDRFSAERPKGSFSTLEIQRTEQGDSAMYLCASSKEGVLNTEAFFGQGTRLTVV.

This clonotype turned up a few times. The chain links TRBV6-6 to TRBJ2-5; 12 bases agree with TRBD1. V gave up 0 bases and J gave up 4 bases; unmatched junction bases: 6. The CDR3 totals 17 residues. Germline loops: CDR1 MNHNY, CDR2 SVGAGI (reference sequence). The chain's CDR3 is CASSYSGQGAIAETQYF. The CDR3 DNA sequence: TGTGCCAGCAGTTACTCGGGACAGGGGGCGATAGCAGAGACCCAGTACTTC.

This clonotype was seen many times. V gene TRBV7-8 combines with J gene TRBJ1-6, with 10 bases fitting TRBD1. The V and J ends lost 2 bases and 5 bases, in that order; junction bases with no gene match: 6. The CDR3 extends over 17 amino acids. Germline CDR1 SGHVS, CDR2 FQNEAQ. CDR3 sequence: CASSLLRQGANNSPLHF. CDR3 in DNA: TGTGCCAGCAGCTTATTGAGACAGGGGGCAAATAATTCACCCCTCCACTTT.

At least ten counts were recorded for this clonotype. The chain has TRBV7-6 and TRBJ2-1; D is unresolved. The germline CDR1 and CDR2 sequences are SGHVS and FNYEAQ. CDR3 length: 16 amino acids. V was pared by 0 bases and J by 7 bases, with 16 bases between. CDR3 sequence (DNA): TGTGCCAGCAGCTTAGCCGGCCCCCCCCTTCCAAATGAGCAGTTCTTC. Encoded protein: CASSLAGPPLPNEQFF.